The 6 T cell receptor beta chains in this list originate from one sample, sequenced in a study of cytomegalovirus exposure and HLA in healthy donors. The PCR made use of 60 Vbeta and 13 Jbeta primers. Sequencing was performed with immunoSEQ multiplex PCR; in TCRdb, only in-frame clones are kept and a portion is missing. The table records 100,000 or so clones, 79% of them present only once. The sequenced sample was PBMCs. The receptor set was obtained from a female donor in good health and CMV-seropositive.

The chain recombines TRBV4-1 with TRBJ1-6; D remains ambiguous. This CDR3 contains 14 residues. Germline V gene sequence: CDR1 MGHRA, CDR2 YSYEKL. V was clipped by 1 base and J by 8 bases, with 9 bases between them. The CDR3 loop reads CASSQGPGDSPLHF. The DNA of the CDR3 is TGCGCCAGCAGCCAAGGACCCGGAGATTCACCCCTCCACTTT.

The chain links TRBV9 to TRBJ2-1; TRBD1 is a possible D gene (5 bases). Germline CDR1 and CDR2: SGDLS and YYNGEE. Trimming cost V 0 bases and J 2 bases, with 15 bases left between them. The CDR3 loop spans 17 amino acids. CDR3 nucleotide sequence: TGTGCCAGCAGCGTAGGACGACAGTTAGTAACCTACAATGAGCAGTTCTTC. This encodes CASSVGRQLVTYNEQFF.

The chain uses TRBV7-2 and TRBJ2-3; D remains unclear. The V and J ends lost 1 base and 6 bases respectively, with 8 bases between them. This CDR3 region has 13 residues. Germline CDR1 is SGHTA and CDR2 is FQGNSA. CDR3 in amino acids: CASSLDGWDTQYF. The CDR3 nucleotides read TGTGCCAGCAGCTTAGACGGGTGGGATACGCAGTATTTT.

This clone has just a few counts. Because the CDR3's place on the DNA is in doubt, the DNA is left out and the CDR3 is given as listed by TCRdb. The chain is built from TRBV6-4 and TRBJ1-5; no DNA check was done on the table's D call, TRBD1. The germline V gene encodes CDR1 MRHNA and CDR2 SNTAGT. The CDR3 adds up to 16 amino acids, both ends counted. The CDR3 sequence: CARLGYRCRWNQPQHF.

The chain couples TRBV18 to TRBJ2-3, with 12 bases identical to TRBD2. Germline V gene data show CDR1 as KGHSH and CDR2 as LQKENI. CDR3 length: 17 amino acids. J was trimmed by 6 bases and V by 2 bases; bases with no gene match: 9. The DNA of the CDR3 is TGTGCCAGCTCACCAGGGCTAGCGGGAGGGCCATCTGATACGCAGTATTTT. This gives the protein CASSPGLAGGPSDTQYF.

This clone is a singleton in its sample. This chain joins TRBV30 and TRBJ2-2, with TRBD1 identical over 10 bases. Germline assignment: CDR1 GTSNPN and CDR2 SVGIG (reference sequence). V lost 0 bases to trimming and J lost 5 bases; unmatched junction nucleotides: 9. CDR3 length: 17 residues. The CDR3 sequence: CAWSVQRTGGWTGELFF. The CDR3 DNA reads as TGTGCCTGGAGTGTACAAAGGACAGGGGGATGGACCGGGGAGCTGTTTTTT. The complete variable domain, with remaining parts taken from reference TRBV30 and TRBJ2-2, reads SQTIHQWPATLVQPVGSPLSLECTVEGTSNPNLYWYRQAAGRGLQLLFYSVGIGQISSEVPQNLSASRPQDRQFILSSKKLLLSDSGFYLCAWSVQRTGGWTGELFFGEGSRLTVL.